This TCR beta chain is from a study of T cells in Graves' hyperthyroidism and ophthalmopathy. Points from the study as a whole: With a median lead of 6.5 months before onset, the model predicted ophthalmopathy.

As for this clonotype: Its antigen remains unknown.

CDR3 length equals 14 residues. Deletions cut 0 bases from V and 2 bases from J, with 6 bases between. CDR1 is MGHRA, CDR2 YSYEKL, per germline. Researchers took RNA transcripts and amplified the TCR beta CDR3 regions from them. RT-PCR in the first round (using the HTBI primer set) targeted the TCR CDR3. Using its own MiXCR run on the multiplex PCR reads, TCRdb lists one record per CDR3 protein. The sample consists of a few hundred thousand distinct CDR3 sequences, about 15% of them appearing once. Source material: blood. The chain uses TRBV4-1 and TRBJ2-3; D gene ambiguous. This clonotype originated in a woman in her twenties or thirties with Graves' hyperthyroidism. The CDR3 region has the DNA TGCGCCAGCAGCCAAGACCCGCACACAGATACGCAGTATTTT. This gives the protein CASSQDPHTDTQYF.